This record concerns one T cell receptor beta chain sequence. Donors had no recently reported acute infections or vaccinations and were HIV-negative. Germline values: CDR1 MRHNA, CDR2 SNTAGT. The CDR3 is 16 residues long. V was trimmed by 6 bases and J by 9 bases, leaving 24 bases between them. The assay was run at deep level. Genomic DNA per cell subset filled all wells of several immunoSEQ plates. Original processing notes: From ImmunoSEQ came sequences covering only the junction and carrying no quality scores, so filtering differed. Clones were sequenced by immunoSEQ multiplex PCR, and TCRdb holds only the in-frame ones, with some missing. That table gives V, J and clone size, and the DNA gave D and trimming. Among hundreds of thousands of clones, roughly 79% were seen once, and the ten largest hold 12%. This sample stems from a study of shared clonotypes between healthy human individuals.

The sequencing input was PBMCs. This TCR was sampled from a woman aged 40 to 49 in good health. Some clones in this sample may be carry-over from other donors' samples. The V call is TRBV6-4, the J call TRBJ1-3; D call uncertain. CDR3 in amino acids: CASRGFGRRTVGTIYF. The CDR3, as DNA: TGTGCCAGCAGGGGATTTGGCAGGCGGACGGTAGGCACCATATATTTT.